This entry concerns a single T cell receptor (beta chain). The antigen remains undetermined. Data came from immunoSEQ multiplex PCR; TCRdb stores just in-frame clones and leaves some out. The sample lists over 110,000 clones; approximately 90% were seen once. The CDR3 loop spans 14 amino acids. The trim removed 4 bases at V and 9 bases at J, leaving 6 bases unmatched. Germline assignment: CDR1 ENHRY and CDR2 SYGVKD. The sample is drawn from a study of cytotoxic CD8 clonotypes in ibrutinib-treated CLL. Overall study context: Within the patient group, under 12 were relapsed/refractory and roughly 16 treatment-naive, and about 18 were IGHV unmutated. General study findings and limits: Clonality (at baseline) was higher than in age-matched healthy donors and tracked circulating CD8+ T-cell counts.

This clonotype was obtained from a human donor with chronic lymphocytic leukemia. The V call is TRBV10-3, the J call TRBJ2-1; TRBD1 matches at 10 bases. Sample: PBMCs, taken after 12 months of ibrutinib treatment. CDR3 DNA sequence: TGTGCCATCAGTGGGGGACAGGGGTTCGCTGAGCAGTTCTTC. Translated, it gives CAISGGQGFAEQFF.